This is a list of T cell receptor beta chains from one sample in a study of cytomegalovirus exposure and HLA in healthy donors. Sequencing used immunoSEQ multiplex PCR; TCRdb keeps in-frame clones, though not all of them. This table has under 130,000 clones, around 72% appearing once. Sequenced sample: PBMCs. The receptors shown here come from a male donor in good health and CMV-seronegative. Each CDR3 is given with its conserved first and last residue. A D gene is named only where the DNA matches it firmly. Some rows mark clone size as missing; the rest say once, few, many or name a class of expanded clone.

CDR3 DNA | CDR3 protein | clone size | D gene | J gene | V gene
TGTGCCAGCAGCCGAGAGACAGGGCAGAACACTGAAGCTTTCTTT | CASSRETGQNTEAFF | few | TRBD1 | TRBJ1-1 | TRBV5-6
TGTGCCAGCAGCGTAGACAGGGCAGAGACCCAGTACTTC | CASSVDRAETQYF | . | . | TRBJ2-5 | TRBV9
TGTGCCAGCAGTTTAGTTCTAGCGGGAGAGGGGTACGAGCAGTACTTC | CASSLVLAGEGYEQYF | once | TRBD2 | TRBJ2-7 | TRBV27
TGCGCCAGCAGCTTAGGACAGGGGTTCACTGAAGCTTTCTTT | CASSLGQGFTEAFF | . | TRBD1 | TRBJ1-1 | TRBV5-1
TGCGCCAGCAGCCAAGTTCCAGGTGAAGTCTCCGAGCAGTACTTC | CASSQVPGEVSEQYF | . | . | TRBJ2-7 | TRBV4-1
TGTGCCAGCAGCTTATTCATTCGGGACAGGGATGAGGAGCAGTACTTC | CASSLFIRDRDEEQYF | few | TRBD1 | TRBJ2-7 | TRBV7-2
TGTGCCAGCAGCAAAGGAGACGGTCGGGAAGACGGAAACATTCAGTACTTC | CASSKGDGREDGNIQYF | few | . | TRBJ2-4 | TRBV21-1
TGTGCCAGCAGCCAAGATCTAAAGCGCTATACCTACAATGAGCAGTTCTTC | CASSQDLKRYTYNEQFF | . | . | TRBJ2-1 | TRBV4-2
TGTGCCAGCTCACCGGGACAGGGGAGTCCCGGGGAGCTGTTTTTT | CASSPGQGSPGELFF | . | TRBD1 | TRBJ2-2 | TRBV18
TGTGCCAGCAGCGGGGGACAGCGGTACCAAGAGACCCAGTACTTC | CASSGGQRYQETQYF | . | TRBD1 | TRBJ2-5 | TRBV11-2
TGTGCCAGCAGTGAATGGTCGAAGCTAGCGGGAGGGCAATACGAGCAGTACTTC | CASSEWSKLAGGQYEQYF | . | TRBD2 | TRBJ2-7 | TRBV25-1
TGTGCCAGCAGCCTAGTGGGGGGGGCCGGAAACACCATATATTTT | CASSLVGGAGNTIYF | once | . | TRBJ1-3 | TRBV11-2
TGCAGCGTTTGGGCAGGGGGCAACTATGGCTACACCTTC | CSVWAGGNYGYTF | . | TRBD1 | TRBJ1-2 | TRBV29-1
TGTGCCAGCAGTGAATTACGGGACAGTAGGGACGGCTACACCTTC | CASSELRDSRDGYTF | . | TRBD1 | TRBJ1-2 | TRBV25-1
TGTGCCATCACTCTTAGTAAACTAGCGGGGGAGGCTGGGGCCAACGTCCTGACTTTC | CAITLSKLAGEAGANVLTF | . | TRBD2 | TRBJ2-6 | TRBV10-3
TGTGCCATCAGTGCCCGGGACACCGAGCAGTACTTC | CAISARDTEQYF | . | . | TRBJ2-7 | TRBV10-3
TGTGCCAGCAGCGCTGGGACAGGGGAGACTGAAGCTTTCTTT | CASSAGTGETEAFF | few | TRBD1 | TRBJ1-1 | TRBV5-4
TGTGCCAGCAGCCGCGGGGCCCGGAACACCGGGGAGCTGTTTTTT | CASSRGARNTGELFF | . | . | TRBJ2-2 | TRBV11-3
TGCGCCAGCAGCCATACCCCAGGGAAGTCCTACGAGCAGTACTTC | CASSHTPGKSYEQYF | . | . | TRBJ2-7 | TRBV4-1
TGTGCCAGCATCCCAGGGGACAGGGGGGAGGAGACCCAGTACTTC | CASIPGDRGEETQYF | . | TRBD1 | TRBJ2-5 | TRBV28
TGTGCCAGCAGTTTACAAACAGGGGACAATGAGCAGTTCTTC | CASSLQTGDNEQFF | . | TRBD1 | TRBJ2-1 | TRBV27
TGTGCCAGCAGACCGGGACAGGGGAGCAATGAGCAGTTCTTC | CASRPGQGSNEQFF | . | TRBD1 | TRBJ2-1 | TRBV4-2
TGTGCCAGCAGTCCCGGGACAGTGAATGGCTACACCTTC | CASSPGTVNGYTF | . | TRBD1 | TRBJ1-2 | TRBV6-1
TGTGCCAGCAGCTTCACAAGCGGAGAATCCTATGGCTACACCTTC | CASSFTSGESYGYTF | once | . | TRBJ1-2 | TRBV5-4
TGTGCCAGCAGCTTATATCGCGGCGTGAGGTGGTCAGGAAACACCATATATTTT | CASSLYRGVRWSGNTIYF | . | . | TRBJ1-3 | TRBV11-2
TGTGCCAGCAGTTTATCAGGGGTAGGTCAGCCCCAGCATTTT | CASSLSGVGQPQHF | . | . | TRBJ1-5 | TRBV27
TGTGCCAGTAGTACCGAGTGGTATACGCAGTATTTT | CASSTEWYTQYF | . | . | TRBJ2-3 | TRBV19
TGTGCCAGCAGCAAGCTAGGACTCGATGAGCAGTTCTTC | CASSKLGLDEQFF | few | . | TRBJ2-1 | TRBV27
TGTGCCAGCAGCTGGGGACAGGGGGACCGGCCCCAGCATTTT | CASSWGQGDRPQHF | . | TRBD1 | TRBJ1-5 | TRBV7-8
TGTGCCAGCAGCCCGCGTGGACTAGCGATGTACACAGATACGCAGTATTTT | CASSPRGLAMYTDTQYF | . | TRBD2 | TRBJ2-3 | TRBV13
TGTGCCAGCAGTCCGGAGGGAGCTAGCCTTTACAATGAGCAGTTCTTC | CASSPEGASLYNEQFF | . | . | TRBJ2-1 | TRBV27
TGTGCCAGCTCACCTACTAGCGGGAGGGCCCCCGGACGGCAAGAGACCCAGTACTTC | CASSPTSGRAPGRQETQYF | . | TRBD2 | TRBJ2-5 | TRBV18
TGTGCCAGCAGTGATGAGGAAGAGACCCAGTACTTC | CASSDEEETQYF | . | . | TRBJ2-5 | TRBV25-1
TGTGCCAGCAGCGCCTCCGGGACTATCAATGAGCAGTTCTTC | CASSASGTINEQFF | . | TRBD2 | TRBJ2-1 | TRBV13
TGTGCCAGTAGTATAGGACAGGGTGACAATCAGCCCCAGCATTTT | CASSIGQGDNQPQHF | . | TRBD1 | TRBJ1-5 | TRBV19
TGTGCCAGCACCGATACTCCCGGGGACACCGGGGAGCTGTTTTTT | CASTDTPGDTGELFF | . | . | TRBJ2-2 | TRBV28
TGTGCCAGCAGTGAAGCTTGGTTTGTAGGGGCCGGGGAGCTGTTTTTT | CASSEAWFVGAGELFF | . | . | TRBJ2-2 | TRBV2
TGCGCCAGCAGCTTGGGTCAGGGTCGGGTTGTTCAGTACTTC | CASSLGQGRVVQYF | . | . | TRBJ2-4 | TRBV5-1
TGTGCCAGCAGCCTCGGACAGCATACAGATACGCAGTATTTT | CASSLGQHTDTQYF | . | . | TRBJ2-3 | TRBV11-2
TGTGCCAGCAGCTTTCGCGCAGGGGGCTACGAGCAGTACTTC | CASSFRAGGYEQYF | . | TRBD1 | TRBJ2-7 | TRBV11-3
TGTGCCAGCAGCTTTGGGACAGGAGCCTACAATGAGCAGTTCTTC | CASSFGTGAYNEQFF | . | TRBD1 | TRBJ2-1 | TRBV5-8
TGTGCCAGCAGCTTTTGGACTAGCGGGAGGGCAAGCCCTGAGCAGTTCTTC | CASSFWTSGRASPEQFF | . | TRBD2 | TRBJ2-1 | TRBV5-8
TGTGCCAGCAGCTTGGGCGGCAGCCAAAATGAAAAACTGTTTTTT | CASSLGGSQNEKLFF | few | . | TRBJ1-4 | TRBV5-4
TGTGCCAGCTCACCCACCGGGACAGGGGGTCGCGAGCAGTACTTC | CASSPTGTGGREQYF | . | TRBD1 | TRBJ2-7 | TRBV18
TGTGCCAGCAGTGGCGGCGGGCAAGGCACTGAAGCTTTCTTT | CASSGGGQGTEAFF | few | . | TRBJ1-1 | TRBV2